This TCR beta chain was obtained from a study of Ad26.COV2.S vaccination and SARS-CoV-2 variants. Whole-study context: Intramuscularly, Ad26.COV2.S was given either once or twice, 56 days apart.

Study observations and caveats: Vaccinees displayed broader spike-specific TCR repertoires than placebo recipients. The TCR breadth and depth analyses may have produced an underestimate of total T cell responses.

This clone was counted a single time. The target antigen is unknown. Germline V gene data show CDR1 as MGHRA and CDR2 as YSYEKL. The CDR3 extends over 16 amino acids. V lost 3 bases, J lost 10 bases, and 12 bases stayed unmatched. Treatment: some 20 received Ad26.COV2.S at low or high dose, single or two shots; roughly 5 received placebo; per-sample allocation not given. Samples came from day 63 after the first vaccine or placebo injection. The administered vaccine (an Ad26 vector) expressed Wuhan-strain SARS-CoV-2 spike. Repertoires were generated with immunoSEQ multiplex PCR, while TCRdb's copy carries only in-frame clones and drops some. Of about 680,000 clones listed, roughly nine tenths are singletons.

Sample: peripheral blood, taken in a trial of Ad26.COV2.S vaccine versus placebo. The J gene is TRBJ2-3, the V gene TRBV4-1, with 11 bases aligning to TRBD1. This TCR was recovered from a person aged 18-60 years who received the Ad26.COV2.S COVID-19 vaccine or a placebo. For the CDR3, the DNA is TGCGCCAGCAGCCAGGGGACAGGGGGATTGAAGGGAGCGCAGTATTTT. Residues: CASSQGTGGLKGAQYF.